This T cell receptor beta chain was sequenced for a study of blood T cell repertoires in COVID-19. Study as a whole: The United States, Italy and Spain were the sources of the acute and convalescent COVID-19 samples. PBMCs, B-cell-depleted T cells, or T cells provided the cDNA or gDNA that made up the material.

CDR3 length: 14 residues. Germline V lookup: CDR1 SEHNR, CDR2 FQNEAQ (reference sequence). The V gene end was trimmed by 2 bases and the J gene end by 4 bases; junction bases not matched to a gene: 4. Authors' analysis steps: Estimation of nucleated cell counts was performed using reference gene primer amplification. Repertoires were generated with immunoSEQ multiplex PCR, while TCRdb's copy carries only in-frame clones and drops some. V and J calls and clone size are as listed in that table; D and trimming were resolved from the DNA. Here the sample spans about 300,000 clones, around four fifths being singletons.

The V gene is TRBV7-9, the J gene TRBJ2-5; 7 positions agree with TRBD1. The receptor was derived from a woman aged 45-59 years with acute or convalescent COVID-19. The sequenced sample was peripheral blood. CDR3 sequence reads: CASSLRAGGETQYF. In DNA form, the CDR3 reads TGTGCCAGCAGCTTACGGGCAGGGGGAGAGACCCAGTACTTC.